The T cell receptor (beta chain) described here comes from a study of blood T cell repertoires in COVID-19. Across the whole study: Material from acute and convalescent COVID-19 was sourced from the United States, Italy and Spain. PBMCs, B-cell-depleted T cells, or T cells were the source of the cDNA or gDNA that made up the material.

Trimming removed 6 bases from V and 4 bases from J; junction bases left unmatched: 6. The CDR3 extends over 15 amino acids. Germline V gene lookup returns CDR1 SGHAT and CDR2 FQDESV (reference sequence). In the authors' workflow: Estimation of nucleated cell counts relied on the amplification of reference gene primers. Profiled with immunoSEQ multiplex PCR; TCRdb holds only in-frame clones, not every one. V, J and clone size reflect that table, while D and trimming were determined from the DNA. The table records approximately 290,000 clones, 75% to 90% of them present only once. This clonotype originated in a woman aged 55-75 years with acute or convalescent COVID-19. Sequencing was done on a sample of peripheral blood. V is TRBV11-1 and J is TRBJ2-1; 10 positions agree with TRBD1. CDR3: CASSSGQGSYNEQFF. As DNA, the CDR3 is TGTGCCAGCAGTTCGGGACAGGGGTCGTACAATGAGCAGTTCTTC.